This T cell receptor beta chain was sequenced for a study of shared clonotypes between healthy human individuals (TCRdb year 2020). Describing the broader study: The cohort included a few men and a couple of women between 18 and 49 years of age. For each donor, CD4 naive and CD4 memory were each given three plates, CD8 naive was given two plates, and CD8 memory was given one plate. To estimate repertoire size and how much clonotype sharing occurs between individuals, the study deeply sequenced the blood TCR repertoires of about 5 healthy adults. Between about 0.8 and 9 billion PBMCs per donor were obtained by leukapheresis. Libraries were prepared and TCR repertoires were sequenced by different laboratories using diverse techniques, in order to increase sequencing depth and limit assay-specific biases.

CD8 naive samples consisted of CD45RO-negative cells that were positively selected for CCR7, yielding a CD45RA+CCR7+ population without TemRA cells. The donors were healthy, HIV-negative adults who had no recently reported acute infections or vaccinations. Only Caucasian adults living in Nashville, Tennessee, USA were represented among the donors. Blood was obtained by leukapheresis, after which PBMCs were separated by Ficoll-Histopaque density gradient centrifugation and cryopreserved in liquid nitrogen vapor phase. Purity and quantity of every magnetically sorted T cell population were checked by analytical flow cytometry. Genomic DNA was isolated from every sorted fraction and measured by UV absorbance on a Nanodrop 2000c. Turning to this clone: No antigen is known for it. The sample holds no much larger clone one base away, and base qualities are not on file.

The CDR3, from cysteine to phenylalanine, totals 14 residues. The read is trimmed to its CDR3 DNA, 42 bases read in frame from base 1. CDR1 SGHAT and CDR2 FQNNGV are derived from the germline V gene. The junction carries 10 bases between V and J, which are trimmed by 3 bases and 1 base respectively. Overall study results and their limits: Sampling was restricted to blood, and TCR repertoires in tissues likely differ from the TCR repertoires found in blood. When four donors were compared, the shared fraction of clonotypes was roughly 5% for naive CD4, around 3.5% for naive CD8, 2% to 2.5% for memory CD4, and about 0.36% for memory CD8. Pairwise subsampling indicated that sequencing depth was expected to affect the degree of clonotype sharing among donors. Higher generation probabilities were observed for clonotypes shared by all four sorted-subset donors than for non-shared clonotypes. Even with the large sequencing depth, rarefaction of the sorted-subset datasets indicated that sequencing was incomplete. Naive subsets generally had larger estimated clonotype richness than memory subsets. The small number of donors limited the genetic and exposure-history diversity represented.

Using the deep immunoSEQ assay, multiplex PCR amplified TCR CDR3 regions from genomic DNA. For each cell subset, the extracted genomic DNA was distributed evenly across all wells of several immunoSEQ 96-well plates, and each plate served as one replicate. For sorted subsets, approximately 190 ng of genomic DNA, equivalent to 25,000 to 35,000 T cell genomes, went into each replicate PCR. Purified libraries were measured with a Qubit 3.0 fluorometer, size-checked on a Bioanalyzer 2100, and measured again with the KAPA Library Quantification kit. Each immunoSEQ 96-well plate was sequenced on its own single-read 150-cycle Illumina NextSeq 550 flow cell. The published analysis was carried out like this. The immunoSEQ output contained only junctional sequences without quality scores, so filtering could not match that applied to full-length reads. Sequences were annotated with PyIR, a Python wrapper for IgBLAST v1.9, and V/J genes and CDR3 were assigned using IMGT germline references. Reads were filtered out if the reads had weak V/J assignments (E-value above 1e-6), no CDR3, stop codons, out-of-frame junctions, or ambiguous translated residues. V3J clonotypes were defined as sequences sharing the same inferred V gene, J gene, and CDR3 amino acid sequence. To compute the percentage overlap between repertoires, the number of shared unique clonotypes was divided by the size of the smaller repertoire. Three approaches were used to assess repertoire richness: RTK rarefaction, the Chao1 estimator, and Recon v2.1 estimates of unobserved clonotypes. Generation probabilities for all TCRbeta clonotypes obtained by the gDNA method from a handful of donors were computed using OLGA. TCRdb provides this immuneACCESS table in a form limited to in-frame rearrangements. Some clones are lacking; in checked studies, under half of them reflect an unresolved V gene, and why the rest are absent is not known. That table gives V, J and clone size, and the DNA gave D and trimming. Across this sample there are roughly 2.1 million clones, with under 95% seen only once. The ten largest clones represent more than 1.5% of the sample.

Sequenced sample: naive CD8+ T cells from PBMCs. In light of the paper, this sample's cell subset or site label describes: CD45RA+CCR7+. This clonotype was sampled from a man aged 18 to 29 in good health. Some clones in this sample may be carry-over from other donors' samples. The sequence is built from TRBV11-2 and TRBJ2-7, with the D segment identity uncertain. CDR3 protein: CASSFTGSSYEQYF. Read as DNA, the sequence is TGTGCCAGCAGCTTTACGGGCAGTTCCTACGAGCAGTACTTC.